The following is a TCR beta chain sequence with its context. The ends lost 2 bases at V and 3 bases at J; junction bases unmatched: 2. There are 15 residues in the CDR3. The sample is drawn from a study of blood T cell repertoires in COVID-19. Some clones are missing from TCRdb's copy, which holds only in-frame ones; the method was immunoSEQ multiplex PCR. This sample has under 400,000 clones, with 90% found just once. The rearrangement joins TRBV6-7 to TRBJ2-2; 8 bases agree with TRBD1. TRBV6-7 is flagged as an ORF with uncertain function. Sequences were obtained from peripheral blood. The receptor was isolated from a man aged 18 to 30 with active or convalescent COVID-19. The CDR3, as DNA: TGTGCCAGCAGTTACCGGGACAGGCACACCGGGGAGCTGTTTTTT. The encoded protein is CASSYRDRHTGELFF.